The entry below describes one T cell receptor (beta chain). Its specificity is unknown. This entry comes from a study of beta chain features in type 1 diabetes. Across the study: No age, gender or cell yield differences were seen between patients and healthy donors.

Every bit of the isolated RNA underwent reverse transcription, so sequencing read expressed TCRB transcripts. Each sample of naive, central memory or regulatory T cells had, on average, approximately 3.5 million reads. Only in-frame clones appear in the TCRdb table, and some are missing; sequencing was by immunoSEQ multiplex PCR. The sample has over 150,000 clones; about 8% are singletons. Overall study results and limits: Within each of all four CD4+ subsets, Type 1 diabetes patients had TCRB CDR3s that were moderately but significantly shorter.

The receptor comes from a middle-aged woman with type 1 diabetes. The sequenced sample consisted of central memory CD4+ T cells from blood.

CDR3: CASSLTSGAAYTGELFF. The CDR3 bases are TGTGCCAGCAGCCTGACTAGCGGGGCAGCTTACACCGGGGAGCTGTTTTTT. V gene TRBV7-9 combines with J gene TRBJ2-2; 11 nucleotides line up with TRBD2. V trimming: 5 bases; J trimming: 3 bases; junction bases outside the gene matches: 8. The CDR3 runs 17 residues. Per germline, CDR1 SEHNR and CDR2 FQNEAQ (reference sequence). The variable domain in full, completed from reference TRBV7-9 and TRBJ2-2, reads DTGVSQNPRHKITKRGQNVTFRCDPISEHNRLYWYRQTLGQGPEFLTYFQNEAQLEKSRLLSDRFSAERPKGSFSTLEIQRTEQGDSAMYLCASSLTSGAAYTGELFFGEGSRLTVL.